The rows below give T cell receptor beta chains drawn from one sample of a study of blood T cells in healthy people across ages. TCRdb re-called the 5' RACE reads with MiXCR, one entry per CDR3 protein. The table shows over 600,000 distinct CDR3 sequences, with 46% occurring only once. The material sequenced was blood. These receptors all stem from an elderly man in good health. Both conserved end residues are part of each CDR3. The D gene is left open where the match is weak. The listing skips clone size in some rows; elsewhere it reads once, few, many or a size class.

clone_size: -
d_call: TRBD2
v_call: TRBV19
j_call: TRBJ2-7
cdr3_length: 14
cdr3_nt: TGTGCCAGTAGAGGACTAGCGGGAAGCTACGAGCAGTACTTC
cdr3_aa: CASRGLAGSYEQYF

clone_size: -
d_call: -
v_call: TRBV12-3/TRBV12-4
j_call: TRBJ2-1
cdr3_length: 12
cdr3_nt: TGTGCCAGCAGCACCGGGACCCATGAGCAGTTCTTC
cdr3_aa: CASSTGTHEQFF

clone_size: -
d_call: TRBD2
v_call: TRBV28
j_call: TRBJ2-1
cdr3_length: 16
cdr3_nt: TGTGCCAGCAGACAAGGACTAGCGGGACCCTACAATGAGCAGTTCTTC
cdr3_aa: CASRQGLAGPYNEQFF

clone_size: -
d_call: TRBD1
v_call: TRBV10-3
j_call: TRBJ2-7
cdr3_length: 16
cdr3_nt: TGTGCCATCAGTTCTACGGACAGGGGGCTTTCGGGCGAGCAGTACTTC
cdr3_aa: CAISSTDRGLSGEQYF

clone_size: -
d_call: -
v_call: TRBV27
j_call: TRBJ2-5
cdr3_length: 12
cdr3_nt: TGTGCCAGCCGCAACCCCTCAGAGACCCAGTACTTC
cdr3_aa: CASRNPSETQYF

clone_size: -
d_call: TRBD2
v_call: TRBV29-1
j_call: TRBJ2-1
cdr3_length: 14
cdr3_nt: TGCAGCGTCCAACTAGCGGGAGGCCTCCATGAGCAGTTCTTC
cdr3_aa: CSVQLAGGLHEQFF

clone_size: -
d_call: -
v_call: TRBV10-3
j_call: TRBJ2-7
cdr3_length: 12
cdr3_nt: TGTACCGCCGGGGCAGACCCGCGCGAGCAGTACTTC
cdr3_aa: CTAGADPREQYF

clone_size: -
d_call: -
v_call: TRBV7-3
j_call: TRBJ1-6
cdr3_length: 16
cdr3_nt: TGTGCCAGCAGGCTTACAGGCTCTTGGGATAATTCACCCCTCCACTTT
cdr3_aa: CASRLTGSWDNSPLHF

clone_size: few
d_call: -
v_call: TRBV20-1
j_call: TRBJ2-5
cdr3_length: 13
cdr3_nt: TGCAGTGCTAGAGTTCTGGGGGCGGTTGAGCAGTACTTC
cdr3_aa: CSARVLGAVEQYF

clone_size: -
d_call: -
v_call: TRBV7-6
j_call: TRBJ2-1
cdr3_length: 15
cdr3_nt: TGTGCCAGCAGCTTACCGGGGGAGTCGTACAATGAGCAGTTCTTC
cdr3_aa: CASSLPGESYNEQFF

clone_size: few
d_call: -
v_call: TRBV29-1
j_call: TRBJ2-1
cdr3_length: 11
cdr3_nt: TGCAGCGTGACTAGAGACAATGAGCAGTTCTTC
cdr3_aa: CSVTRDNEQFF

clone_size: -
d_call: -
v_call: TRBV20-1
j_call: TRBJ2-3
cdr3_length: 14
cdr3_nt: TGCAGTGCTGAAGCGCTCTCGTATCAGGATACGCAGTATTTT
cdr3_aa: CSAEALSYQDTQYF

clone_size: -
d_call: TRBD2
v_call: TRBV28
j_call: TRBJ2-6
cdr3_length: 18
cdr3_nt: TGTGCCAGCAGTTTTGCGGGACTAGCGGGGGCTGGGGCCAACGTCCTGACTTTC
cdr3_aa: CASSFAGLAGAGANVLTF

clone_size: -
d_call: TRBD1
v_call: TRBV6-2/TRBV6-3
j_call: TRBJ2-2
cdr3_length: 14
cdr3_nt: TGTGCCAGCAGGTGGCAGGGGGACACCGGGGAGCTGTTTTTT
cdr3_aa: CASRWQGDTGELFF

clone_size: few
d_call: TRBD2
v_call: TRBV27
j_call: TRBJ2-1
cdr3_length: 14
cdr3_nt: TGTGCCAGCGGCCAGGCGGGAGGGGACAATGAGCAGTTCTTC
cdr3_aa: CASGQAGGDNEQFF

clone_size: -
d_call: TRBD2
v_call: TRBV12-3/TRBV12-4
j_call: TRBJ2-1
cdr3_length: 16
cdr3_nt: TGTGCCAGCAGTACCAGAGCGGGGGCGATCTACAATGAGCAGTTCTTC
cdr3_aa: CASSTRAGAIYNEQFF

clone_size: -
d_call: TRBD2
v_call: TRBV20-1
j_call: TRBJ2-3
cdr3_length: 15
cdr3_nt: TGCAGTGCTACACCGCGGGCGGGGGTCACAGATACGCAGTATTTT
cdr3_aa: CSATPRAGVTDTQYF

clone_size: -
d_call: -
v_call: TRBV20-1
j_call: TRBJ2-1
cdr3_length: 13
cdr3_nt: TGCAGTGCGCAGCTTAGGGTGTACAATGAGCAGTTCTTC
cdr3_aa: CSAQLRVYNEQFF

clone_size: -
d_call: -
v_call: TRBV7-8
j_call: TRBJ1-2
cdr3_length: 14
cdr3_nt: TGTGCCAGCAGCTTAAGGATTGGGACACATGGCTACACCTTC
cdr3_aa: CASSLRIGTHGYTF

clone_size: few
d_call: TRBD1
v_call: TRBV28
j_call: TRBJ2-6
cdr3_length: 17
cdr3_nt: TGTGCCAGCAGTAGGACAGGGGTGTCGTCTGGGGCCAACGTCCTGACTTTC
cdr3_aa: CASSRTGVSSGANVLTF

clone_size: -
d_call: -
v_call: TRBV5-8
j_call: TRBJ2-3
cdr3_length: 16
cdr3_nt: TGTGCCAGCAGCGCCCCGACAGGGGACTACACAGATACGCAGTATTTT
cdr3_aa: CASSAPTGDYTDTQYF

clone_size: -
d_call: -
v_call: TRBV29-1
j_call: TRBJ2-5
cdr3_length: 15
cdr3_nt: TGCAGCGTCGTCGAATGGGGGGCCGCTCAAGAGACCCAGTACTTC
cdr3_aa: CSVVEWGAAQETQYF

clone_size: -
d_call: -
v_call: TRBV7-2
j_call: TRBJ2-5
cdr3_length: 16
cdr3_nt: TGTGCCAGCAGCTTAACGGGACGTCGGGACCAAGAGGCCCAGTACTTC
cdr3_aa: CASSLTGRRDQEAQYF

clone_size: -
d_call: TRBD1
v_call: TRBV27
j_call: TRBJ1-5
cdr3_length: 15
cdr3_nt: TGTGCCACCCGACAGGGGGCTATTAGCAATCAGCCCCAGCATTTT
cdr3_aa: CATRQGAISNQPQHF

clone_size: few
d_call: TRBD2
v_call: TRBV10-3
j_call: TRBJ2-5
cdr3_length: 14
cdr3_nt: TGTGCCATCAGTCCTGGGACTAGTAAAGAGACCCAGTACTTC
cdr3_aa: CAISPGTSKETQYF

clone_size: -
d_call: -
v_call: TRBV29-1
j_call: TRBJ2-7
cdr3_length: 13
cdr3_nt: TGCAGCGTTGATGGGGATTCCCCCTACGAGCAGTACTTC
cdr3_aa: CSVDGDSPYEQYF

clone_size: many
d_call: TRBD2
v_call: TRBV7-2
j_call: TRBJ2-3
cdr3_length: 15
cdr3_nt: TGTGCCAGCAGCCGGCTAGCGGGAATGATAGATACGCAGTATTTT
cdr3_aa: CASSRLAGMIDTQYF

clone_size: few
d_call: TRBD1
v_call: TRBV20-1
j_call: TRBJ1-2
cdr3_length: 14
cdr3_nt: TGCAGTGCTAGGACCAATGACAGGGCGATCGGCTACACCTTC
cdr3_aa: CSARTNDRAIGYTF

clone_size: few
d_call: -
v_call: TRBV5-1
j_call: TRBJ2-1
cdr3_length: 15
cdr3_nt: TGCGCCAGCAGCTGGGGAGGGACAGCCAGTAACGAGCAGTTCTTC
cdr3_aa: CASSWGGTASNEQFF

clone_size: -
d_call: -
v_call: TRBV20-1
j_call: TRBJ2-1
cdr3_length: 13
cdr3_nt: TGCAGTGCTAGTTATCGGGGGCACAATGAGCAGGTCTTC
cdr3_aa: CSASYRGHNEQVF

clone_size: few
d_call: -
v_call: TRBV10-3
j_call: TRBJ2-7
cdr3_length: 17
cdr3_nt: TGTGCCATCAGTCCCGCGAGGGGTGGACCCGTCAGGGGCGAGCAGTACTTC
cdr3_aa: CAISPARGGPVRGEQYF

clone_size: -
d_call: -
v_call: TRBV27
j_call: TRBJ2-3
cdr3_length: 13
cdr3_nt: TGTGCCAGCAGTTATGGCCTTACAGATACGCAGTATTTT
cdr3_aa: CASSYGLTDTQYF

clone_size: few
d_call: -
v_call: TRBV18
j_call: TRBJ1-4
cdr3_length: 16
cdr3_nt: TGTGCCAGCTCACCGACCAACCCGACAACTAATGAAAAACTGTTTTTT
cdr3_aa: CASSPTNPTTNEKLFF

clone_size: many
d_call: TRBD1
v_call: TRBV20-1
j_call: TRBJ1-1
cdr3_length: 14
cdr3_nt: TGCAGTGCTAGAGTGTCGGACAGGGGAACTGAAGCTTTCTTT
cdr3_aa: CSARVSDRGTEAFF

clone_size: -
d_call: -
v_call: TRBV5-1
j_call: TRBJ2-7
cdr3_length: 15
cdr3_nt: TGCGCCAGCAGCTTGAGGGAGGCCGCCTACAATGAGCAGTACTTC
cdr3_aa: CASSLREAAYNEQYF

clone_size: -
d_call: -
v_call: TRBV7-9
j_call: TRBJ2-1
cdr3_length: 13
cdr3_nt: TGTGCCAGCAGCTTAGCGGTCAGGGAGGAGCAGTTCTTC
cdr3_aa: CASSLAVREEQFF

clone_size: -
d_call: TRBD2
v_call: TRBV29-1
j_call: TRBJ2-7
cdr3_length: 13
cdr3_nt: TGCAGCGCCATTGGGGAGGGAGGGTACGAGCAGTACTTC
cdr3_aa: CSAIGEGGYEQYF

clone_size: -
d_call: -
v_call: TRBV29-1
j_call: TRBJ2-3
cdr3_length: 14
cdr3_nt: TGCAGCGTTGTGGCATCTCTAGGCACAGATACGCAGTATTTT
cdr3_aa: CSVVASLGTDTQYF

clone_size: -
d_call: -
v_call: TRBV12-3/TRBV12-4
j_call: TRBJ2-3
cdr3_length: 13
cdr3_nt: TGTGCCAGCAGCAGGGTCCGCTCGGATACGCAGTATTTT
cdr3_aa: CASSRVRSDTQYF

clone_size: many
d_call: TRBD1
v_call: TRBV29-1
j_call: TRBJ2-7
cdr3_length: 14
cdr3_nt: TGCAGCGCCCGGGACAGGGGTGGCTCCTACGAGCAGTACTTC
cdr3_aa: CSARDRGGSYEQYF

clone_size: -
d_call: -
v_call: TRBV7-9
j_call: TRBJ2-7
cdr3_length: 14
cdr3_nt: TGTGCCAGCAGCACTTCACTAGGTTACAATGAGCAGTACTTC
cdr3_aa: CASSTSLGYNEQYF

clone_size: -
d_call: -
v_call: TRBV10-3
j_call: TRBJ2-1
cdr3_length: 14
cdr3_nt: TGTGCCATCAGTGTAAGGAGTAGCGACGGTGAGCAGTTCTTC
cdr3_aa: CAISVRSSDGEQFF

clone_size: -
d_call: -
v_call: TRBV6-6
j_call: TRBJ1-6
cdr3_length: 15
cdr3_nt: TGTGCCAGTAGTCCCTCACGGGACGGAAATTCACCCCTCCACTTT
cdr3_aa: CASSPSRDGNSPLHF

clone_size: once
d_call: -
v_call: TRBV6-5
j_call: TRBJ2-3
cdr3_length: 15
cdr3_nt: TGTGCCAGCACCCCAGGGAGAGAGCACACAGATACGCAGTATTTT
cdr3_aa: CASTPGREHTDTQYF

clone_size: -
d_call: -
v_call: TRBV12-3/TRBV12-4
j_call: TRBJ1-6
cdr3_length: 14
cdr3_nt: TGTGCCTGCTCCCTAGCGGGTTCTAATTCACCCCTCCACTTT
cdr3_aa: CACSLAGSNSPLHF

clone_size: -
d_call: TRBD1
v_call: TRBV20-1
j_call: TRBJ2-7
cdr3_length: 17
cdr3_nt: TGCAGTGCTAATAGGCTGGGACAGACGGACATCAGCTACGAGCAGTACTTC
cdr3_aa: CSANRLGQTDISYEQYF